A single sample is the source of the 27 T cell receptor beta chains below, sequenced in a study of OX40 agonist ivuxolimab in advanced cancers. Measured with immunoSEQ multiplex PCR; TCRdb has only the in-frame clones, and not every one. In the table there are 50,000 or so clones, about 90% of which are singletons. Sequences were derived from CD4+ or CD8+ T cells sorted from blood, sampled in a trial of the OX40 agonist ivuxolimab. The origin of the receptors is an adult with an advanced solid tumor such as melanoma, head and neck, liver or kidney cancer.

The chain couples TRBV29-1 to TRBJ1-1, with a weak D call TRBD1 (6 bases). Germline CDR1 SQVTM, CDR2 ANQGSEA. This CDR3 spans 13 amino acids. With 3 bases removed from V and 8 bases from J, the gap between germline ends came to 16 bases. As DNA, the CDR3 is TGCAGCGTTGAGTTGGGGTCGGGGGCGGAAGCTTTCTTT. Translating it yields CSVELGSGAEAFF.

The chain is built from TRBV6-6 and TRBJ1-5; D is ambiguous. With 0 bases removed from V and 6 bases from J, the gap between germline ends came to 9 bases. CDR1 and CDR2 from the germline V gene are MNHNY and SVGAGI (reference sequence). The CDR3 runs to 14 residues. This CDR3 reads CASSYSGIGQPQHF. For the CDR3, the DNA is TGTGCCAGCAGTTACTCAGGGATCGGTCAGCCCCAGCATTTT.

V is TRBV6-6 and J is TRBJ1-4, with D unresolved. V lost 5 bases and J 3 bases, leaving 10 bases between the germline ends. The CDR3 sequence is 14 residues long. Germline CDR1 and CDR2: MNHNY and SVGAGI (reference sequence). The CDR3 loop is CASSRSAANEKLFF. As DNA, the CDR3 is TGTGCCAGCAGTCGGTCGGCGGCTAATGAAAAACTGTTTTTT.

This chain connects TRBV11-2 to TRBJ2-5; possible D gene TRBD1, 5 bases. The germline V gene encodes CDR1 SGHAT and CDR2 FQNNGV. Between the trimmed V and J ends, which lost 0 bases and 9 bases, there was a span of 8 bases. The CDR3 totals 12 residues. In DNA form, the CDR3 reads TGTGCCAGCAGCTTAGATCTAGGGGCCCAGTACTTC. Protein sequence: CASSLDLGAQYF. Filled out from reference TRBV11-2 and TRBJ2-5, the complete variable domain reads EAGVAQSPRYKIIEKRQSVAFWCNPISGHATLYWYQQILGQGPKLLIQFQNNGVVDDSQLPKDRFSAERLKGVDSTLKIQPAKLEDSAVYLCASSLDLGAQYFGPGTRLLVL.

This clone showed up just once. The J gene is TRBJ2-1, the V gene TRBV6-5; 7 bases are shared with TRBD1. The V gene end was trimmed by 4 bases and the J gene end by 2 bases; junction bases not matched to a gene: 5. The CDR3 has 15 residues. Germline CDR1 reads MNHEY; CDR2 reads SVGAGI. The CDR3 region has the DNA TGTGCCAGCAGTTCCACGCAGGGGGCCTACAATGAGCAGTTCTTC. Translation: CASSSTQGAYNEQFF.

The gene calls are TRBV30 and TRBJ1-1; no clear D. V was shortened by 0 bases and J by 3 bases, with 8 bases between the two germline ends. The CDR3 has 13 amino acids. The V gene's germline CDR1 is GTSNPN and CDR2 SVGIG (reference sequence). CDR3 nucleotide sequence: TGTGCCTGGAGTGTACTGGCCCACACTGAAGCTTTCTTT. Its protein product is CAWSVLAHTEAFF.

V is TRBV4-2 and J is TRBJ1-5, with D possibly TRBD1 on 5 matching bases. CDR3 length: 17 residues. Germline CDR1 reads LGHNA; CDR2 reads YNFKEQ. Trimming removed 0 bases from V and 5 bases from J, with 17 bases in between. The CDR3: CASSQDLAAGMYQPQHF. For the CDR3, the DNA is TGTGCCAGCAGCCAAGACCTAGCGGCAGGGATGTATCAGCCCCAGCATTTT.

There are a few counts of this clone. This rearrangement joins TRBV18 to TRBJ2-7; D may correspond to TRBD1 or TRBD2 (5 bases each). CDR1 is KGHSH, CDR2 LQKENI, per germline. The V gene lost 1 base and the J gene lost 5 bases, with 6 bases spanning the gap. The CDR3 extends over 12 amino acids. CDR3 nucleotides: TGTGCCAGCTCACCACGAGGGGACGAGCAGTACTTC. Residues: CASSPRGDEQYF.

This chain connects TRBV5-1 to TRBJ1-4; D remains unclear. CDR1 is SGHRS and CDR2 is YFSETQ in the germline V gene. The CDR3 has 14 amino acids. The V end lost 4 bases, the J end lost 5 bases, and 12 bases lay between the germline ends. The CDR3 DNA follows: TGCGCCAGCAGCCCACAGATTCCGAATGAAAAACTGTTTTTT. It is translated as CASSPQIPNEKLFF.

This chain uses TRBV9 with TRBJ2-5, with 10 bases lining up with TRBD2. V lost 4 bases to trimming and J lost 2 bases; unmatched junction nucleotides: 14. The CDR3 has 18 residues. CDR1 is SGDLS and CDR2 is YYNGEE in the germline V gene. The chain's CDR3 is CASSYLDSGGPFQETQYF. CDR3 DNA sequence: TGTGCCAGCAGCTACCTCGATAGCGGGGGGCCATTTCAAGAGACCCAGTACTTC. Full variable domain (rest looked up from reference TRBV9 and TRBJ2-5): DSGVTQTPKHLITATGQRVTLRCSPRSGDLSVYWYQQSLDQGLQFLIQYYNGEERAKGNILERFSAQQFPDLHSELNLSSLELGDSALYFCASSYLDSGGPFQETQYFGPGTRLLVL.

The V call is TRBV29-1, the J call TRBJ2-5; TRBD1 matches 10 bases. CDR1 is SQVTM and CDR2 is ANQGSEA in the germline V gene. Losses at the gene ends were 6 bases for V and 5 bases for J; bases not matched to a gene: 6. This CDR3 region has 13 residues. The chain's CDR3 is CSVRQGAQETQYF. CDR3 nucleotide sequence: TGCAGCGTCCGACAGGGGGCTCAGGAGACCCAGTACTTC. The full variable domain, completed using reference TRBV29-1 and TRBJ2-5, is SAVISQKPSRDICQRGTSLTIQCQVDSQVTMMFWYRQQPGQSLTLIATANQGSEATYESGFVIDKFPISRPNLTFSTLTVSNMSPEDSSIYLCSVRQGAQETQYFGPGTRLLVL.

In the case of this clone: The sample holds other DNA sequences that translate to the same CDR3. The V gene is TRBV2, the J gene TRBJ1-5; no reliable D call. Germline V gives CDR1 SNHLY, CDR2 FYNNEI. This CDR3 spans 13 amino acids. V lost 7 bases, J lost 4 bases, and 11 bases lay in between. The CDR3 DNA reads TGTGCCAGCACCCCGCAGCCTAATCAGCCCCAGCATTTT. This codes for CASTPQPNQPQHF.

The chain couples TRBV2 to TRBJ1-2, with D possibly matching TRBD1 (6 bases). Trimming shortened V by 6 bases and J by 3 bases, and 11 bases separated the two germline ends. Germline-derived CDR1 and CDR2 are SNHLY and FYNNEI. This CDR3 spans 13 amino acids. The CDR3 protein is CASRDQGYYGYTF. CDR3 DNA: TGTGCCAGCAGAGACCAGGGGTACTATGGCTACACCTTC.

Here the CDR3 reads CASSQRRTGNQPQHF. CDR3 coding DNA: TGCGCCAGCAGTCAGCGGAGGACAGGGAATCAGCCCCAGCATTTT. The chain links TRBV23-1 to TRBJ1-5; 8 bases agree with TRBD1. TRBV23-1 is labeled an ORF, and its function is uncertain. CDR3 length: 15 residues. Unmatched junction bases numbered 5, after V lost 3 bases and J lost 4 bases.

The J gene is TRBJ1-1, the V gene TRBV5-1; 9 nucleotides match TRBD1. The trim removed 3 bases at V and 0 bases at J, leaving 9 bases unmatched. In germline, CDR1 is SGHRS, CDR2 YFSETQ. The CDR3 length is 17 residues. The CDR3 is CASSSQPGQGLNTEAFF. The DNA for the CDR3 is TGCGCCAGCAGCTCGCAACCGGGACAGGGATTGAACACTGAAGCTTTCTTT. The full variable domain, with the rest looked up from reference TRBV5-1 and TRBJ1-1, is KAGVTQTPRYLIKTRGQQVTLSCSPISGHRSVSWYQQTPGQGLQFLFEYFSETQRNKGNFPGRFSGRQFSNSRSEMNVSTLELGDSALYLCASSSQPGQGLNTEAFFGQGTRLTVV.

This clone was seen a single time. This CDR3 reads CASKLAPANTEAFF. The CDR3 DNA sequence: TGTGCCAGCAAACTGGCCCCCGCGAACACTGAAGCTTTCTTT. The rearrangement links TRBV5-8 to TRBJ1-1; no firm D call. V dropped 6 bases and J dropped 1 base, with 13 bases sitting between them. Germline values: CDR1 SGHTS, CDR2 YDEGEE. The CDR3 length is 14 residues.

The rearrangement joins TRBV5-1 to TRBJ1-1, with TRBD1 identical over 7 bases. CDR1 is SGHRS, CDR2 YFSETQ, per germline. CDR3 length equals 14 residues. The J segment lost 4 bases and the V segment lost 3 bases, leaving 6 bases of the junction unmatched. The CDR3 protein is CASSYDRVSTEAFF. The DNA for the CDR3 is TGCGCCAGCAGCTATGACAGGGTCTCCACTGAAGCTTTCTTT.

The chain uses TRBV9 and TRBJ1-1; weak D call: TRBD1 (6 bases). This CDR3 has 14 amino acids. The ends were cut back, 0 bases at V and 2 bases at J, with 8 bases in the middle. The germline CDR1 and CDR2 sequences are SGDLS and YYNGEE. CDR3 region: CASSVVTGNTEAFF. In DNA, the CDR3 is TGTGCCAGCAGCGTAGTGACAGGTAACACTGAAGCTTTCTTT.

This clone came up once. As DNA, the CDR3 is TGTGCCAGTAAATCAGGCAATCAGCCCCAGCATTTT. Translating it yields CASKSGNQPQHF. The rearrangement uses TRBV19 and TRBJ1-5; D is undetermined. CDR1 and CDR2 (germline): LNHDA, SQIVND (reference sequence). The CDR3 covers 12 residues. V lost 7 bases, J lost 2 bases, and 6 bases lay in between.

The rearrangement joins TRBV18 to TRBJ2-1; D is undetermined. Trimming stripped 3 bases from V and 8 bases from J, with 11 bases between. Germline lookup yields CDR1 KGHSH and CDR2 LQKENI. CDR3 length: 13 amino acids. The CDR3 sequence is CASSPGSGYEQFF. For the CDR3, the DNA is TGTGCCAGCTCACCCGGAAGTGGCTATGAGCAGTTCTTC. The full variable domain, completed using reference TRBV18 and TRBJ2-1, is NAGVMQNPRHLVRRRGQEARLRCSPMKGHSHVYWYRQLPEEGLKFMVYLQKENIIDESGMPKERFSAEFPKEGPSILRIQQVVRGDSAAYFCASSPGSGYEQFFGPGTRLTVL.

V gene TRBV20-1 combines with J gene TRBJ2-1, with D uncertain. The CDR3 totals 11 residues. Trimming took off 2 bases at V and 8 bases at J, with 7 bases between the two ends. The germline CDR1 and CDR2 sequences are DFQATT and SNEGSKA (reference sequence). The CDR3 here is CSARLRHEQFF. DNA for the CDR3: TGCAGTGCTAGATTACGGCATGAGCAGTTCTTC.

The rearrangement joins TRBV18 to TRBJ1-2; the match to TRBD1 covers 7 bases. This CDR3 is built from 15 residues. V gave up 3 bases and J gave up 0 bases; unmatched junction bases: 4. Germline lookup yields CDR1 KGHSH and CDR2 LQKENI. CDR3 loop: CASSPGQLTNYGYTF. The CDR3 DNA reads as TGTGCCAGCTCACCGGGACAGCTAACTAACTATGGCTACACCTTC.

This clone was seen a handful of times. CDR3 coding DNA: TGTGCCAGCAGCTTAATGCGGCGGGGGGGAACTTTCGGCACAGATACGCAGTATTTT. Translated, it gives CASSLMRRGGTFGTDTQYF. The V call is TRBV7-2, the J call TRBJ2-3; 9 nucleotides agree with TRBD2. Germline CDR1 and CDR2: SGHTA and FQGNSA. The CDR3 totals 19 residues. V was pared by 2 bases and J by 1 base, with 13 bases of the junction left unmatched.

This chain uses TRBV7-9 with TRBJ1-6; D call uncertain. This CDR3 is 16 amino acids long. The V and J ends lost 0 bases and 5 bases respectively, with 11 bases between them. The germline CDR1 and CDR2 sequences are SEHNR and FQNEAQ (reference sequence). This CDR3 is CASSLAGQMNNSPLHF. The CDR3, as DNA: TGTGCCAGCAGCTTAGCGGGCCAGATGAATAATTCACCCCTCCACTTT.

The rearrangement uses TRBV6-6 and TRBJ1-4; tentative D call: TRBD1 (5 bases). Germline CDR1 is MNHNY and CDR2 is SVGAGI (reference sequence). This CDR3 comprises 15 residues. Trimming took off 2 bases at V and 3 bases at J, with 10 bases between the two ends. CDR3 residues: CASSYGRAANEKLFF. DNA for the CDR3: TGTGCCAGCAGTTACGGCAGGGCGGCTAATGAAAAACTGTTTTTT.

The CDR3 DNA reads as TGTGCCAGCAGCGGAAGCGGGGGGGCAAATGAGCAGTTCTTC. Translating it yields CASSGSGGANEQFF. This rearrangement joins TRBV6-5 to TRBJ2-1, with TRBD2 matching 10 bases. The junction had 6 bases not matched to a gene; V was cut back by 6 bases and J by 7 bases. Per germline, CDR1 MNHEY and CDR2 SVGAGI. The CDR3 totals 14 residues.

The chain uses TRBV5-1 and TRBJ2-5; TRBD1 matches at 8 bases. The germline CDR1 and CDR2 sequences are SGHRS and YFSETQ. CDR3 size: 14 residues. Germline trimming cut 4 bases from V and 3 bases from J; bases unmatched to any gene: 5. The CDR3 DNA is TGCGCCAGCAGCACCTCGGGACAGGAAGAGACCCAGTACTTC. It codes for CASSTSGQEETQYF. Variable domain in full (rest from reference TRBV5-1 and TRBJ2-5): KAGVTQTPRYLIKTRGQQVTLSCSPISGHRSVSWYQQTPGQGLQFLFEYFSETQRNKGNFPGRFSGRQFSNSRSEMNVSTLELGDSALYLCASSTSGQEETQYFGPGTRLLVL.